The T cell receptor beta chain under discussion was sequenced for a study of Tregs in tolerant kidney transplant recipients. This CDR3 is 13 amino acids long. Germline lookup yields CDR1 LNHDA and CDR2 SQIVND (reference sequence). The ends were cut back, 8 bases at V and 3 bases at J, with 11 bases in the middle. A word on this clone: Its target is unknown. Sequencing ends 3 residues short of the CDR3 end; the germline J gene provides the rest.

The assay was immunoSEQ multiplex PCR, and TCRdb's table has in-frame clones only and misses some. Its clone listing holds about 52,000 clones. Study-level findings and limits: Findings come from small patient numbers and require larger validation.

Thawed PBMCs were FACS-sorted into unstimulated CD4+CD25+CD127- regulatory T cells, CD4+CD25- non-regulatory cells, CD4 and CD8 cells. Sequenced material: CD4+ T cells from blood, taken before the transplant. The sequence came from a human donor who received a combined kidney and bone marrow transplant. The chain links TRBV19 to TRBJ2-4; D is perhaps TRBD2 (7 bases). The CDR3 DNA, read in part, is TGTGCCAGTGCGGGGGACAACAAAAACATT. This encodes CASAGDNKNI. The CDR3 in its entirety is CASAGDNKNIQYF. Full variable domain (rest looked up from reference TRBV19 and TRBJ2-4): DGGITQSPKYLFRKEGQNVTLSCEQNLNHDAMYWYRQDPGQGLRLIYYSQIVNDFQKGDIAEGYSVSREKKESFPLTVTSAQKNPTAFYLCASAGDNKNIQYFGAGTRLSVL.